This TCR beta chain was retrieved from a study of blood T cell repertoires in COVID-19. Across the study: Acute-phase and convalescent COVID-19 samples originated in the United States, Italy and Spain. The cDNA or gDNA used as material had been derived from T cells, B-cell-depleted T cells, or PBMCs.

Original processing notes: Counts of nucleated cells, estimated from reference gene primer amplification, were obtained. Here immunoSEQ multiplex PCR was the method, and the copy in TCRdb shows in-frame clones only, minus some. The D gene and trimming were derived from the DNA, and the V and J assignments and clone size from that table. The sample has roughly 120,000 clones; roughly 88% are singletons. V shed 2 bases and J shed 0 bases, with 4 bases lying between them. CDR1 MDHEN and CDR2 SYDVKM come from the germline V gene. This CDR3 contains 13 residues. This clonotype was sampled from a woman aged 65 to 85 who had recovered from COVID-19. The sample consisted of peripheral blood. This sequence joins TRBV28 and TRBJ1-2; D is undetermined. The CDR3 coding sequence is TGTGCCAGCAGTTTAGCGGCTAACTATGGCTACACCTTC. Translating gives CASSLAANYGYTF.